This section outlines one T cell receptor beta chain sequence together with its context. This specimen belongs to a study of blood T cell repertoires in COVID-19. About the research overall: There were acute and convalescent COVID-19 samples, and they came from the United States, Italy and Spain. Nucleic acid was either cDNA or gDNA, and it came from T cells, B-cell-depleted T cells, or PBMCs.

The CDR3 extends over 14 amino acids. After removal of 5 bases from V and 3 bases from J, the junction contained 4 bases not matched to a gene. CDR1 is SEHNR, CDR2 FQNEAQ, per germline (reference sequence). Profiled with immunoSEQ multiplex PCR; TCRdb holds only in-frame clones, not every one. The sample includes roughly 68,000 clones, 70% to 90% of them seen just once. The chain employs TRBV7-9 and TRBJ1-2; 9 bases agree with TRBD1. The specimen was peripheral blood. The source is a woman aged 70 to 79 with acute or convalescent COVID-19. The CDR3 protein is CASSPWTGDYGYTF. The CDR3 region has the DNA TGTGCCAGCAGCCCTTGGACAGGGGACTATGGCTACACCTTC.